This T cell receptor beta chain was captured by sequencing in a study of blood T cell repertoires in COVID-19. Study-wide context: Either two negative PCRs, clearance, or symptom resolution qualified Cohort 3 donors as recovered. Nucleic acid was either cDNA or gDNA, and it came from T cells, B-cell-depleted T cells, or PBMCs.

Study processing details: From reference gene primer amplification, estimates of nucleated cell counts were derived. Clones were read by immunoSEQ multiplex PCR, and TCRdb kept only the in-frame ones, dropping some. V and J calls plus clone size are reproduced from that table; the DNA served to infer D and trimming. This sample has hundreds of thousands of clones, with roughly 86% found just once. Clinical history reported by participants formed the basis on which cohorts were assigned. Deletions cut 4 bases from V and 5 bases from J, with 14 bases between. Looked up from germline, CDR1 is SGHAT and CDR2 is FQNNGV. The CDR3 runs to 14 residues.

Sequenced sample: PBMCs or T cells enriched from blood (not recorded which). This clonotype was obtained from a man aged 35 to 55 in a cohort exposed to, infected with or recovered from COVID-19 (not recorded which). This chain uses TRBV11-2 with TRBJ2-5, with D possibly matching TRBD1 (6 bases). CDR3 sequence (DNA): TGTGCCAGCAGCTGGGGCGCAGGGGATGAGACCCAGTACTTC. It translates to CASSWGAGDETQYF. Supplemented by reference TRBV11-2 and TRBJ2-5, the full variable domain reads EAGVAQSPRYKIIEKRQSVAFWCNPISGHATLYWYQQILGQGPKLLIQFQNNGVVDDSQLPKDRFSAERLKGVDSTLKIQPAKLEDSAVYLCASSWGAGDETQYFGPGTRLLVL.